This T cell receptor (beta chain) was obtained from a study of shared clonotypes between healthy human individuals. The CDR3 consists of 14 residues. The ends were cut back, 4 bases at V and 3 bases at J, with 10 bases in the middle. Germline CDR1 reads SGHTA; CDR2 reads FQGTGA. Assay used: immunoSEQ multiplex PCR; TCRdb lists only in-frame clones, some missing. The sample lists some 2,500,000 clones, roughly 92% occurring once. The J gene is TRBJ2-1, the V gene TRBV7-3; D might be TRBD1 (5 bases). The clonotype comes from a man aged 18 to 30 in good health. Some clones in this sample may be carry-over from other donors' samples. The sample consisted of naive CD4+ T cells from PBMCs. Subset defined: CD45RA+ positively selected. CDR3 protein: CASSSQDNYNEQFF. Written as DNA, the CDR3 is TGTGCCAGCAGCTCCCAGGACAACTACAATGAGCAGTTCTTC.